The 10 T cell receptor beta chains below all came from one sample that was sequenced in a study of T cell repertoires in cytomegalovirus infection. TCRdb reprocessed the reads via MiXCR and lists one record per CDR3 protein. Here the sample spans roughly 730,000 distinct CDR3 sequences, 30% to 40% being singletons. Their antigens remain unidentified. Sequenced here: cultured PBMCs, sampled from culture after CMV antigen stimulation. These receptors were collected from a human donor in good health (CMV status not recorded). Some clones in this sample may be carry-over from other donors' samples.

The chain carries TRBV7-8 and TRBJ2-1; the match to TRBD2 covers 9 bases. This CDR3 contains 16 residues. V lost 4 bases to trimming and J lost 6 bases; unmatched junction nucleotides: 10. Germline V CDR1 and CDR2: SGHVS, FQNEAQ. For the CDR3, the DNA is TGTGCCAGCAGCTCTCTAGCGGGAAGGTACGGCAATGAGCAGTTCTTC. It translates to CASSSLAGRYGNEQFF.

This rearrangement joins TRBV20-1 to TRBJ2-1; 12 positions match TRBD2. Germline V gene data show CDR1 as DFQATT and CDR2 as SNEGSKA (reference sequence). The trim removed 6 bases at V and 0 bases at J, leaving 12 bases unmatched. The CDR3 runs to 18 residues. The CDR3 sequence: CSATSGTSGPSSYNEQFF. DNA of the CDR3: TGCAGTGCAACCTCCGGGACTAGCGGGCCAAGCTCCTACAATGAGCAGTTCTTC.

The rearrangement joins TRBV27 to TRBJ2-5; the D is unclear. V dropped 0 bases and J dropped 5 bases, with 13 bases sitting between them. Germline V lookup: CDR1 MNHEY, CDR2 SMNVEV (reference sequence). CDR3 length: 15 amino acids. The CDR3 sequence is CASSLSIGVGETQYF. CDR3 coding DNA: TGTGCCAGCAGTTTATCGATTGGGGTGGGGGAGACCCAGTACTTC.

The rearrangement uses TRBV23-1 and TRBJ1-1; D ambiguous. TRBV23-1 is marked as an open reading frame, function uncertain. Deletions cut 10 bases from V and 6 bases from J, with 12 bases between. The length of the CDR3 is 11 residues. Here the CDR3 DNA reads TGCGCCAACCTTCCCTTTCCTGAAGCTTTCTTT. Protein: CANLPFPEAFF.

There are a few counts of this clonotype. The chain has TRBV7-2 and TRBJ2-3, with D possibly TRBD2 on 6 matching bases. V was clipped by 5 bases and J by 1 base, with 19 bases between them. This CDR3 is built from 17 residues. The germline gives CDR1 SGHTA, CDR2 FQGNSA. CDR3 bases: TGTGCCAGCAGCCCCTGGCGGGACCTTAGTCGCACAGATACGCAGTATTTT. It encodes CASSPWRDLSRTDTQYF.

The chain is built from TRBV20-1 and TRBJ1-4, with a tentative D call TRBD1 (5 bases). Trimming shortened V by 3 bases and J by 6 bases, and 11 bases separated the two germline ends. CDR1 and CDR2 (germline): DFQATT, SNEGSKA (reference sequence). The CDR3 is 13 residues long. CDR3 amino acids: CSARTGGDEKLFF. The CDR3 nucleotides read TGCAGTGCTAGGACGGGAGGGGATGAAAAACTGTTTTTT.

The genes are TRBV20-1 and TRBJ2-7; 7 bases align to TRBD1. This CDR3 has 14 amino acids. Losses at the gene ends were 5 bases for V and 1 base for J; bases not matched to a gene: 8. In germline, CDR1 is DFQATT, CDR2 SNEGSKA (reference sequence). CDR3 sequence: CSAPARQGSYEQYF. Written as DNA, the CDR3 is TGCAGTGCTCCTGCAAGACAGGGTTCCTACGAGCAGTACTTC.

The sample holds a few counts of this clonotype. The chain is built from TRBV2 and TRBJ2-1; possible D gene TRBD1, 6 bases. This CDR3 is 14 amino acids long. V lost 7 bases, J lost 6 bases, and 16 bases lay in between. Germline assignment: CDR1 SNHLY and CDR2 FYNNEI. The CDR3 DNA follows: TGTGCCAGCAAACTACAGGGAACGGCCAATGAGCAGTTCTTC. It yields the protein CASKLQGTANEQFF.

V is TRBV20-1 and J is TRBJ2-1; the match to TRBD1 covers 7 bases. The germline gives CDR1 DFQATT, CDR2 SNEGSKA (reference sequence). The CDR3 is made up of 13 amino acids. J lost 4 bases, V lost 6 bases, and 6 bases had no gene match. The CDR3 loop reads CSALRDRYNEQFF. CDR3 DNA: TGCAGTGCGCTCCGGGACAGATACAATGAGCAGTTCTTC.

This chain joins TRBV6-2 or TRBV6-3 and TRBJ2-1; 8 bases are shared with TRBD2. Looked up from germline, CDR1 is MNHEY and CDR2 is SVGEGT. The CDR3 totals 18 residues. The V and J ends lost 3 bases and 0 bases, in that order; junction bases with no gene match: 10. Written as DNA, the CDR3 is TGTGCCAGCAGTTATAGGCTAGCGGGTTCTTCCTCCTACAATGAGCAGTTCTTC. Translating it yields CASSYRLAGSSSYNEQFF.